The 9 T cell receptor beta chains in this list originate from one sample, sequenced in a study of T cell repertoires in cytomegalovirus infection. TCRdb analysed the reads with MiXCR anew, one entry per CDR3 protein. The sample lists almost 300,000 distinct CDR3 sequences; 8% to 10% were seen once. Material for sequencing was PBMCs. The receptors shown here come from a human donor in good health (CMV status not recorded). Some clones in this sample may be carry-over from other donors' samples.

This clonotype was seen only a few times. V gene TRBV20-1 combines with J gene TRBJ1-2, with D hard to call. The V gene lost 1 base and the J gene lost 4 bases, with 7 bases spanning the gap. The CDR3 length is 12 residues. The germline V gene has CDR1 DFQATT and CDR2 SNEGSKA (reference sequence). CDR3 nucleotides: TGCAGTGCTAGAGGGGAACCCTATGGCTACACCTTC. It encodes CSARGEPYGYTF.

There are many counts of this clonotype. The chain uses TRBV2 and TRBJ2-3, with D tentatively TRBD2 (6 bases). The CDR3 is 13 amino acids. Germline CDR1 reads SNHLY; CDR2 reads FYNNEI. Trimming stripped 6 bases from V and 0 bases from J, with 7 bases between. The DNA for the CDR3 is TGTGCCAGCAGAGCGGGTAGCACAGATACGCAGTATTTT. Its translation is CASRAGSTDTQYF.

The sample holds a few counts of this clonotype. The chain employs TRBV7-9 and TRBJ2-5; D possibly corresponds to TRBD2 (5 bases). Germline V lookup: CDR1 SEHNR, CDR2 FQNEAQ (reference sequence). V was clipped by 1 base and J by 2 bases, with 14 bases between them. The CDR3 has 16 amino acids. CDR3 region: CASSLGGLVRQETQYF. CDR3 DNA sequence: TGTGCCAGCAGCTTAGGAGGACTTGTGCGACAAGAGACCCAGTACTTC.

In this sample, this clonotype turned up many times. Written as DNA, the CDR3 is TGTGCCAGCAGCTCTAGCGGGGGGCCTCAAGAGACCCAGTACTTC. It yields the protein CASSSSGGPQETQYF. The chain recombines TRBV7-2 with TRBJ2-5; 11 bases fit TRBD2. V shed 4 bases, J shed 2 bases, and the junction held 3 bases outside the gene matches. Per germline, CDR1 SGHTA and CDR2 FQGNSA. The CDR3 extends over 15 amino acids.

The table lists this clonotype with many counts. The chain links TRBV10-3 to TRBJ1-1, with unresolved D. Germline CDR1 is ENHRY and CDR2 is SYGVKD. V shed 4 bases and J shed 2 bases, with 8 bases lying between them. The CDR3 totals 13 residues. CDR3 amino acids: CAISARANTEAFF. As DNA, the CDR3 is TGTGCCATCAGTGCCCGGGCCAACACTGAAGCTTTCTTT.

This clonotype appeared a few times. The chain joins TRBV28 to TRBJ1-2; 9 bases align to TRBD1. The CDR3 contains 13 residues. J lost 9 bases, V lost 10 bases, and 12 bases had no gene match. Germline-derived CDR1 and CDR2 are MDHEN and SYDVKM. CDR3 loop: CATNLDRGWSYTF. The CDR3 DNA is TGTGCCACTAACCTGGACAGGGGTTGGAGCTACACCTTC.

The rearrangement uses TRBV6-6 and TRBJ2-3; D is unclear. Germline V gene data show CDR1 as MNHNY and CDR2 as SVGAGI (reference sequence). V was trimmed by 7 bases and J by 0 bases, leaving 8 bases between them. This CDR3 is 13 amino acids long. CDR3 amino acids: CASTPPSTDTQYF. The CDR3, as DNA: TGTGCCAGCACGCCCCCGAGCACAGATACGCAGTATTTT.

This clonotype was counted many times. The chain links TRBV20-1 to TRBJ1-1; D might be TRBD1 (5 bases). CDR3 length: 15 amino acids. Trimming cost V 0 bases and J 4 bases, with 15 bases left between them. Looked up from germline, CDR1 is DFQATT and CDR2 is SNEGSKA (reference sequence). CDR3 loop: CSARDGGEWSTEAFF. In DNA form, the CDR3 reads TGCAGTGCTAGAGATGGGGGAGAATGGAGCACTGAAGCTTTCTTT.

This clonotype appeared many times. V and J are TRBV7-2 and TRBJ2-7, with D maybe TRBD2 (5 bases). V lost 3 bases to trimming and J lost 7 bases, with 13 bases between them. Germline CDR1 reads SGHTA; CDR2 reads FQGNSA. CDR3 length: 13 residues. The CDR3 sequence is CASSLGRRGEQYF. CDR3 sequence (DNA): TGTGCCAGCAGCTTGGGTCGACGCGGGGAGCAGTACTTC.